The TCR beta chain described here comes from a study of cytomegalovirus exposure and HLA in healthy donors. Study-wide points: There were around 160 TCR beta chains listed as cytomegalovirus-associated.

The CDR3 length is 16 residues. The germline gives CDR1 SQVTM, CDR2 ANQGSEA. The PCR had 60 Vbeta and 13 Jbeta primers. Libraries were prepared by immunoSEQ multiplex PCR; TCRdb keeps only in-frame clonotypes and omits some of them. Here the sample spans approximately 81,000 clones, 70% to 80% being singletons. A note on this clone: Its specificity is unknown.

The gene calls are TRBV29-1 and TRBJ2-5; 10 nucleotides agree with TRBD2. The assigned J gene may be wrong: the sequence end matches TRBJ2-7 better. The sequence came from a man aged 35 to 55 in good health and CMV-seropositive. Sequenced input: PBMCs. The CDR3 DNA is TGCAGCGTTGAAGGGTCCGGGACTAGCGCCGACTACGAGCAGTACTTC. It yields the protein CSVEGSGTSADYEQYF.